Listed below are T cell receptor beta chains from one sample, sequenced in a study of blood T cell repertoires in COVID-19. Clones were read by immunoSEQ multiplex PCR, and TCRdb kept only the in-frame ones, dropping some. In the table there are about 160,000 clones, roughly four fifths of which are singletons. The source material was peripheral blood. The receptors stem from a woman older than 75 with acute or convalescent COVID-19. Both conserved end residues are part of each CDR3. Fields, in order: J gene, D gene, clone size, V gene, CDR3 DNA, CDR3 protein. D genes are given only for firm matches. The size entry is marked missing in some rows and otherwise reads once, few, many or a size class.

j_call: TRBJ2-2; d_call: TRBD2; clone_size: NA; v_call: TRBV9; cdr3_nt: TGTGCCAGCAGCGTAGGGCAGCTCAGACTAGCGGGAGGTATCGGGGAGCTGTTTTTT; cdr3_aa: CASSVGQLRLAGGIGELFF
j_call: TRBJ2-7; d_call: TRBD2; clone_size: NA; v_call: TRBV7-2; cdr3_nt: TGTGCCAGCAGCCCCTCTAGCGGGAGTTTGGAGCAGTACTTC; cdr3_aa: CASSPSSGSLEQYF
j_call: TRBJ2-7; d_call: TRBD2; clone_size: NA; v_call: TRBV18; cdr3_nt: TGTGCCAGCTCATTCGGGACTAGCGGGAGGGCGGTTCGCGAGCAGTACTTC; cdr3_aa: CASSFGTSGRAVREQYF
j_call: TRBJ2-3; d_call: NA; clone_size: NA; v_call: TRBV13; cdr3_nt: TGTGCCAGCAGCTTGCCGGGAACAGATACGCAGTATTTT; cdr3_aa: CASSLPGTDTQYF
j_call: TRBJ2-1; d_call: TRBD2; clone_size: NA; v_call: TRBV6-4; cdr3_nt: TGTGCCAGCAGTGAACAGGGTAGCGGGAAGAACTACAATGAGCAGTTCTTC; cdr3_aa: CASSEQGSGKNYNEQFF
j_call: TRBJ1-1; d_call: NA; clone_size: NA; v_call: TRBV3-1/TRBV3-2; cdr3_nt: TGTGCCAGCAGCCGGCGGTTGAACACTGAAGCTTTCTTT; cdr3_aa: CASSRRLNTEAFF
j_call: TRBJ2-2; d_call: TRBD1; clone_size: once; v_call: TRBV25-1; cdr3_nt: TGTGCCAGCAGTCGTTCAGGGGGCACCGGGGAGCTGTTTTTT; cdr3_aa: CASSRSGGTGELFF
j_call: TRBJ2-1; d_call: NA; clone_size: NA; v_call: TRBV10-3; cdr3_nt: TGTGCCATCAGTGAGCCTTTGAGGGTGGATGAGCAGTTCTTC; cdr3_aa: CAISEPLRVDEQFF
j_call: TRBJ2-3; d_call: TRBD1; clone_size: few; v_call: TRBV6-5; cdr3_nt: TGTGCCAGCAGTACCGGACAGGTTAGCACAGATACGCAGTATTTT; cdr3_aa: CASSTGQVSTDTQYF
j_call: TRBJ1-2; d_call: TRBD1; clone_size: NA; v_call: TRBV7-2; cdr3_nt: TGTGCCAGCAGCTTTGGGACAGGGGGCGAGGGTGGCTACACCTTC; cdr3_aa: CASSFGTGGEGGYTF
j_call: TRBJ2-3; d_call: NA; clone_size: NA; v_call: TRBV4-3; cdr3_nt: TGCGCCAGCAGCCAAGTCCCCCAAGATACGCAGTATTTT; cdr3_aa: CASSQVPQDTQYF
j_call: TRBJ2-5; d_call: NA; clone_size: NA; v_call: TRBV6-6; cdr3_nt: TGTGCCAGCAGCAAAGTGGCAGAGACCCAGTACTTC; cdr3_aa: CASSKVAETQYF
j_call: TRBJ1-1; d_call: NA; clone_size: NA; v_call: TRBV28; cdr3_nt: TGTGCCAGCAGCCTCCAGGGGTGGGGGAACACTGAAGCTTTCTTT; cdr3_aa: CASSLQGWGNTEAFF
j_call: TRBJ1-1; d_call: NA; clone_size: NA; v_call: TRBV29-1; cdr3_nt: TGCAGCGCTAACCGGGACATGAACACTGAAGCTTTCTTT; cdr3_aa: CSANRDMNTEAFF
j_call: TRBJ2-1; d_call: NA; clone_size: NA; v_call: TRBV11-3; cdr3_nt: TGTGCCAGCAGCTTAGGCGGGAACTACAATGAGCAGTTCTTC; cdr3_aa: CASSLGGNYNEQFF
j_call: TRBJ2-7; d_call: TRBD2; clone_size: NA; v_call: TRBV7-9; cdr3_nt: TGTGCCAGCAGCCGGGGGGGATCCTACGAGCAGTACTTC; cdr3_aa: CASSRGGSYEQYF
j_call: TRBJ1-5; d_call: NA; clone_size: NA; v_call: TRBV19; cdr3_nt: TGTGCCAGTAGTTTTTCCCCCAGGTCCAATCAGCCCCAGCATTTT; cdr3_aa: CASSFSPRSNQPQHF
j_call: TRBJ2-1; d_call: NA; clone_size: NA; v_call: TRBV5-1; cdr3_nt: TGCGCCAGCAGAGGGCCGCGGGACCGTAACAATGAGCAGTTCTTC; cdr3_aa: CASRGPRDRNNEQFF
j_call: TRBJ2-3; d_call: TRBD1; clone_size: NA; v_call: TRBV7-9; cdr3_nt: TGTGCCAGCAGCAGGACCGCGGGACAGGACTTTACAGATACGCAGTATTTT; cdr3_aa: CASSRTAGQDFTDTQYF
j_call: TRBJ1-1; d_call: NA; clone_size: once; v_call: TRBV3-1/TRBV3-2; cdr3_nt: TGTGCCAGCAATAGTGTGGGGGAGGTCGCTTTCTTT; cdr3_aa: CASNSVGEVAFF
j_call: TRBJ2-7; d_call: NA; clone_size: NA; v_call: TRBV19; cdr3_nt: TGTGCCAGTAGTCCGGACTCGCTGTCCTACGAGCAGTACTTC; cdr3_aa: CASSPDSLSYEQYF
j_call: TRBJ2-4; d_call: TRBD2; clone_size: NA; v_call: TRBV6-2/TRBV6-3; cdr3_nt: TGTGCCAGCAGTGGGACTAGCGAGTCCAAAAACATTCAGTACTTC; cdr3_aa: CASSGTSESKNIQYF
j_call: TRBJ2-7; d_call: NA; clone_size: NA; v_call: TRBV5-5; cdr3_nt: TGTGCCAGCAGCTTGGACGCCCAGGGCTACGAGCAGTACTTC; cdr3_aa: CASSLDAQGYEQYF
j_call: TRBJ2-1; d_call: NA; clone_size: NA; v_call: TRBV20-1; cdr3_nt: TGCAGTGTTCAATACAATGAGCAGTTCTTC; cdr3_aa: CSVQYNEQFF
j_call: TRBJ2-1; d_call: TRBD2; clone_size: few; v_call: TRBV4-2; cdr3_nt: TGTGCCAGCAGCCACATACCTAGCGGGAGTAAGTACAATGAGCAGTTCTTC; cdr3_aa: CASSHIPSGSKYNEQFF
j_call: TRBJ2-3; d_call: NA; clone_size: few; v_call: TRBV10-3; cdr3_nt: TGTGCCATCAGTGGCAGCGGAGGCACAGATACGCAGTATTTT; cdr3_aa: CAISGSGGTDTQYF
j_call: TRBJ1-4; d_call: TRBD1; clone_size: NA; v_call: TRBV5-1; cdr3_nt: TGCGCCAGCAGCTTGGGGGACAGACGTGCAACTAATGAAAAACTGTTTTTT; cdr3_aa: CASSLGDRRATNEKLFF
j_call: TRBJ1-1; d_call: NA; clone_size: few; v_call: TRBV6-5; cdr3_nt: TGTGCCAGCAGTTACGAGGAGAACACTGAAGCTTTCTTT; cdr3_aa: CASSYEENTEAFF
j_call: TRBJ2-1; d_call: TRBD2; clone_size: NA; v_call: TRBV3-1/TRBV3-2; cdr3_nt: TGTGCCAGCAGCCTTACTAGCGGGAGGGGACTGATGAATGAGCAGTTCTTC; cdr3_aa: CASSLTSGRGLMNEQFF
j_call: TRBJ1-6; d_call: NA; clone_size: NA; v_call: TRBV7-6; cdr3_nt: TGTGCCAGCAGCTTAAGGACAGATAATTCACCCCTCCACTTT; cdr3_aa: CASSLRTDNSPLHF
j_call: TRBJ2-3; d_call: TRBD1; clone_size: NA; v_call: TRBV10-2; cdr3_nt: TGCGCCAGCAGTGAGTTTCGGACAGGGGACACAGATACGCAGTATTTT; cdr3_aa: CASSEFRTGDTDTQYF
j_call: TRBJ2-5; d_call: NA; clone_size: once; v_call: TRBV12-3/TRBV12-4; cdr3_nt: TGTGCCAGCAGTTCCTTCGTTTTGGAGACCCAGTACTTC; cdr3_aa: CASSSFVLETQYF
j_call: TRBJ2-2; d_call: TRBD2; clone_size: NA; v_call: TRBV5-1; cdr3_nt: TGCGCCAGCAGCCCACTAGCGGGAGACACCGGGGAGCTGTTTTTT; cdr3_aa: CASSPLAGDTGELFF
j_call: TRBJ2-1; d_call: NA; clone_size: NA; v_call: TRBV6-5; cdr3_nt: TGTGCCAGCAGTTACTCTGAGGCGAGCTCCTACAATGAGCAGTTCTTC; cdr3_aa: CASSYSEASSYNEQFF
j_call: TRBJ1-6; d_call: NA; clone_size: NA; v_call: TRBV12-3/TRBV12-4; cdr3_nt: TGTGCCAGCACCTTGGGGGGAGGGGCCCTCCACTTT; cdr3_aa: CASTLGGGALHF
j_call: TRBJ1-2; d_call: NA; clone_size: NA; v_call: TRBV7-9; cdr3_nt: TGTGCCAGCAGCTTAGTGCAGGGTCCTATCTATGGCTACACCTTC; cdr3_aa: CASSLVQGPIYGYTF
j_call: TRBJ2-1; d_call: NA; clone_size: NA; v_call: TRBV3-1/TRBV3-2; cdr3_nt: TGTGCCAGCAGCCAATCATACAATGAGCAGTTCTTC; cdr3_aa: CASSQSYNEQFF
j_call: TRBJ1-5; d_call: TRBD1; clone_size: NA; v_call: TRBV5-6; cdr3_nt: TGTGCCAGCAGCAGAACAGTCCCGGGTAGGACAGGTCAGCCCCAGCATTTT; cdr3_aa: CASSRTVPGRTGQPQHF
j_call: TRBJ1-2; d_call: TRBD1; clone_size: NA; v_call: TRBV24-1; cdr3_nt: TGTGCCACCAGTGAGACAGGGAGTGGCTACACCTTC; cdr3_aa: CATSETGSGYTF
j_call: TRBJ1-1; d_call: TRBD1; clone_size: NA; v_call: TRBV18; cdr3_nt: TGTGCCAGCTCACAGGGACAGGGTGCCGAAGCTTTCTTT; cdr3_aa: CASSQGQGAEAFF
j_call: TRBJ2-7; d_call: NA; clone_size: NA; v_call: TRBV10-3; cdr3_nt: TGTGCCATCGGGCCCCTAGCTACCTACGAGCAGTACTTC; cdr3_aa: CAIGPLATYEQYF
j_call: TRBJ2-7; d_call: TRBD2; clone_size: few; v_call: TRBV19; cdr3_nt: TGTGCCAGTAGTACTCGGACTAGCGGGGCCTCCTACGAGCAGTACTTC; cdr3_aa: CASSTRTSGASYEQYF
j_call: TRBJ2-1; d_call: TRBD2; clone_size: NA; v_call: TRBV5-4; cdr3_nt: TGTGCCAGCAGCGGGGGACTAACCTACAATGAGCAGTTCTTC; cdr3_aa: CASSGGLTYNEQFF
j_call: TRBJ2-1; d_call: NA; clone_size: NA; v_call: TRBV9; cdr3_nt: TGTGCCAGCAGCGAGGGACTGCTCTACAATGAGCAGTTCTTC; cdr3_aa: CASSEGLLYNEQFF
j_call: TRBJ2-7; d_call: NA; clone_size: NA; v_call: TRBV27; cdr3_nt: TGTGCCAGCAGTTTAAAACCGGGTTACGAGCAGTACTTC; cdr3_aa: CASSLKPGYEQYF
j_call: TRBJ1-1; d_call: NA; clone_size: NA; v_call: TRBV3-1/TRBV3-2; cdr3_nt: TGTGCCAGCAGCCCGAGGAGGGGTACCGAAGCTTTCTTT; cdr3_aa: CASSPRRGTEAFF
j_call: TRBJ1-2; d_call: NA; clone_size: few; v_call: TRBV6-5; cdr3_nt: TGTGCCAGCAGTCCTAACCGGGATGGCTATGGCTACACCTTC; cdr3_aa: CASSPNRDGYGYTF
j_call: TRBJ2-3; d_call: NA; clone_size: NA; v_call: TRBV18; cdr3_nt: TGTGCCAGCTCACCAGGACTCACAGATACGCAGTATTTT; cdr3_aa: CASSPGLTDTQYF